This TCR beta chain derives from a study of T cells in localized non-small cell lung cancer. Points from the study as a whole: For the top 100 tumor clones, a median about 57 also appeared in adjacent lung. Adjacent uninvolved lung had the highest clonality, suggesting focused antigen responses. A raised T cell density in blood coincided with lengthier overall survival.

The germline CDR1 and CDR2 sequences are SGDLS and YYNGEE. The CDR3 has 15 amino acids. V gave up 4 bases and J gave up 3 bases, with 13 bases separating them. Sequencing was performed with immunoSEQ multiplex PCR; in TCRdb, only in-frame clones are kept and a portion is missing. The repertoire holds approximately 1,000 clones, with roughly 30% as singletons. This clone was detected a few times. The antigen is unknown. The receptor comes from a female donor older than 55 with stage I lung adenocarcinoma. The sequenced sample was normal lung tissue next to the tumor, obtained before any cancer treatment. V and J are TRBV9 and TRBJ2-2, with D possibly TRBD2 on 5 matching bases. The CDR3 nucleotides are TGTGCCAGCAGCACTACCCCCGGGGACACCGGGGAGCTGTTTTTT. Translated: CASSTTPGDTGELFF.